The rows below give T cell receptor beta chains drawn from one sample of a study of cytomegalovirus exposure and HLA in healthy donors. This table comes from immunoSEQ multiplex PCR, and its TCRdb copy is limited to in-frame clones, with some not included. The repertoire includes 150,000 to 200,000 clones, around 84% of them detected once, and approximately 2% sits in the top ten. Source material: PBMCs. The receptors derive from a man aged 18-30 years in good health and CMV-seropositive. Each CDR3 is given with its conserved first and last residue. Fields, in order: J gene, CDR3 length, clone size, V gene, D gene, CDR3 protein, CDR3 DNA. A D gene is named only where the DNA matches it firmly. Some rows have no size entry. The others give once, few or many, or a class for an expanded clone.

J: TRBJ1-3
length: 13
size: -
V: TRBV10-3
D: -
CDR3: CASSGGVGNTIYF
DNA: TGTGCCTCCTCCGGGGGGGTTGGAAACACCATATATTTT

J: TRBJ2-7
length: 18
size: -
V: TRBV7-2
D: TRBD2
CDR3: CASSLKGLSGATPYEQYF
DNA: TGTGCCAGCAGCTTAAAGGGCCTCAGCGGGGCCACCCCCTACGAGCAGTACTTC

J: TRBJ2-3
length: 16
size: once
V: TRBV9
D: -
CDR3: CASSVDSGPSTDTQYF
DNA: TGTGCCAGCAGCGTAGATAGCGGCCCGAGCACAGATACGCAGTATTTT

J: TRBJ2-3
length: 17
size: -
V: TRBV7-6
D: TRBD2
CDR3: CASSSRPKRGSTDTQYF
DNA: TGTGCCAGCAGCTCCCGCCCCAAGCGGGGGAGCACAGATACGCAGTATTTT

J: TRBJ2-7
length: 14
size: once
V: TRBV6-5
D: -
CDR3: CASRARTGAYEQYF
DNA: TGTGCCAGCAGGGCCAGGACGGGGGCCTACGAGCAGTACTTC

J: TRBJ1-3
length: 13
size: once
V: TRBV19
D: -
CDR3: CASSAGLGNTIYF
DNA: TGTGCCAGTAGCGCGGGGCTGGGAAACACCATATATTTT

J: TRBJ2-3
length: 16
size: -
V: TRBV19
D: TRBD2
CDR3: CASSIGLAVSTDTQYF
DNA: TGTGCCAGTAGTATAGGACTAGCGGTAAGCACAGATACGCAGTATTTT

J: TRBJ2-3
length: 14
size: -
V: TRBV7-9
D: -
CDR3: CASSLQTSTDTQYF
DNA: TGTGCCAGCAGCTTACAAACTAGCACAGATACGCAGTATTTT

J: TRBJ1-1
length: 13
size: -
V: TRBV15
D: -
CDR3: CATSRGTAPEAFF
DNA: TGTGCCACCAGCAGAGGGACAGCGCCCGAAGCTTTCTTT

J: TRBJ1-3
length: 17
size: -
V: TRBV11-3
D: -
CDR3: CASSLVTWTDSGNTIYF
DNA: TGTGCCAGCAGCTTAGTAACATGGACTGACTCTGGAAACACCATATATTTT

J: TRBJ2-5
length: 17
size: -
V: TRBV7-3
D: TRBD2
CDR3: CASRSGGIAGVQETQYF
DNA: TGTGCCAGCAGATCCGGGGGGATAGCGGGGGTACAAGAGACCCAGTACTTC

J: TRBJ1-2
length: 16
size: -
V: TRBV7-9
D: TRBD1
CDR3: CASSSYVGQGGGGYTF
DNA: TGTGCCAGCAGCTCATACGTAGGACAGGGGGGAGGAGGCTACACCTTC

J: TRBJ2-5
length: 14
size: few
V: TRBV7-2
D: TRBD1
CDR3: CASSFYGQGESQYF
DNA: TGTGCCAGCAGCTTTTACGGACAGGGCGAGTCCCAGTACTTC

J: TRBJ1-1
length: 14
size: -
V: TRBV27
D: -
CDR3: CASSKGGGYTEAFF
DNA: TGTGCCAGCAGTAAAGGTGGGGGCTACACTGAAGCTTTCTTT

J: TRBJ1-2
length: 13
size: once
V: TRBV7-2
D: -
CDR3: CASSATGTSGYTF
DNA: TGTGCCAGCAGCGCTACCGGGACATCCGGCTACACCTTC

J: TRBJ2-7
length: 14
size: -
V: TRBV13
D: -
CDR3: CASSFTYLANEQYF
DNA: TGTGCCAGCAGCTTTACCTATCTAGCGAACGAGCAGTACTTC

J: TRBJ1-2
length: 14
size: -
V: TRBV5-1
D: -
CDR3: CASSPDTGNYGYTF
DNA: TGCGCCAGCAGCCCGGACACAGGGAACTATGGCTACACCTTC

J: TRBJ1-5
length: 14
size: -
V: TRBV27
D: TRBD1
CDR3: CASSPGQGHQPQHF
DNA: TGTGCCAGCAGTCCTGGACAGGGGCATCAGCCCCAGCATTTT

J: TRBJ1-1
length: 15
size: -
V: TRBV19
D: -
CDR3: CASSIAPGMNTEAFF
DNA: TGTGCCAGTAGTATCGCTCCGGGAATGAACACTGAAGCTTTCTTT

J: TRBJ1-5
length: 14
size: -
V: TRBV28
D: -
CDR3: CASSRHSSNQPQHF
DNA: TGTGCCAGCAGCCGACATTCATCTAACCAGCCCCAGCATTTT

J: TRBJ2-1
length: 16
size: -
V: TRBV7-6
D: TRBD2
CDR3: CASSPSSGGILSEQFF
DNA: TGTGCCAGCAGCCCCAGTAGCGGGGGGATTTTAAGTGAGCAGTTCTTC

J: TRBJ1-2
length: 16
size: once
V: TRBV6-1
D: TRBD1
CDR3: CASSGLGDRSNYGYTF
DNA: TGTGCCAGCAGTGGATTAGGGGACAGATCTAACTATGGCTACACCTTC

J: TRBJ2-7
length: 14
size: -
V: TRBV4-3
D: -
CDR3: CASSQDGLRYEQYF
DNA: TGCGCCAGCAGCCAAGACGGGTTAAGGTACGAGCAGTACTTC

J: TRBJ1-6
length: 14
size: few
V: TRBV7-9
D: -
CDR3: CASSFPGEYSPLHF
DNA: TGTGCCAGCAGTTTTCCTGGGGAGTATTCACCCCTCCACTTT

J: TRBJ2-5
length: 15
size: few
V: TRBV27
D: TRBD1
CDR3: CASSIGTGVGETQYF
DNA: TGTGCCAGCAGTATCGGGACAGGGGTTGGGGAGACCCAGTACTTC

J: TRBJ2-3
length: 16
size: once
V: TRBV11-2
D: TRBD2
CDR3: CASSDPLAGVTDTQYF
DNA: TGTGCCAGCAGCGACCCACTAGCGGGGGTCACAGATACGCAGTATTTT

J: TRBJ2-7
length: 10
size: -
V: TRBV18
D: -
CDR3: CASSGDEQYF
DNA: TGTGCCAGCTCCGGGGACGAGCAGTACTTC

J: TRBJ1-4
length: 16
size: -
V: TRBV18
D: -
CDR3: CASSPRSAEPGEKLFF
DNA: TGTGCCAGCTCACCACGGTCGGCGGAACCGGGTGAAAAACTGTTTTTT

J: TRBJ2-1
length: 13
size: -
V: TRBV30
D: -
CDR3: CAWSVLGGNEQFF
DNA: TGTGCCTGGAGTGTACTTGGAGGGAATGAGCAGTTCTTC

J: TRBJ2-3
length: 15
size: -
V: TRBV5-4
D: -
CDR3: CASSLAGLDPDTQYF
DNA: TGTGCCAGCAGCTTGGCTGGACTCGACCCTGATACGCAGTATTTT

J: TRBJ2-1
length: 14
size: -
V: TRBV6-1
D: TRBD2
CDR3: CASGRLAGNNEQFF
DNA: TGTGCCAGCGGCCGACTAGCGGGAAACAATGAGCAGTTCTTC

J: TRBJ2-2
length: 17
size: -
V: TRBV27
D: TRBD2
CDR3: CASSSVWSGGVNGELFF
DNA: TGTGCCAGCAGTTCAGTGTGGTCGGGGGGAGTTAACGGGGAGCTGTTTTTT

J: TRBJ1-1
length: 13
size: -
V: TRBV6-1
D: -
CDR3: CASSKPGYTEAFF
DNA: TGTGCCAGCAGTAAACCAGGGTACACTGAAGCTTTCTTT

J: TRBJ2-7
length: 14
size: -
V: TRBV23-1
D: -
CDR3: CASKRPGTPYEQYF
DNA: TGCGCCAGCAAACGTCCAGGGACACCTTACGAGCAGTACTTC

J: TRBJ1-4
length: 14
size: -
V: TRBV6-5
D: -
CDR3: CASTPSGGNEKLFF
DNA: TGTGCCAGCACCCCCTCGGGGGGTAATGAAAAACTGTTTTTT

J: TRBJ1-2
length: 17
size: -
V: TRBV7-2
D: TRBD1
CDR3: CASSPAGAGQLIYGYTF
DNA: TGTGCCAGCAGCCCCGCGGGTGCGGGACAGTTGATATATGGCTACACCTTC

J: TRBJ1-1
length: 16
size: once
V: TRBV18
D: -
CDR3: CASSPLPEGGGTEAFF
DNA: TGTGCCAGCTCACCACTGCCAGAGGGGGGAGGGACTGAAGCTTTCTTT

J: TRBJ1-3
length: 15
size: -
V: TRBV13
D: -
CDR3: CASSLGAGPGNTIYF
DNA: TGTGCCAGCAGCTTGGGCGCAGGCCCTGGAAACACCATATATTTT

J: TRBJ2-5
length: 14
size: -
V: TRBV12-5
D: TRBD1
CDR3: CASGFSGTGQTQYF
DNA: TGTGCTAGTGGTTTTTCCGGGACAGGGCAGACCCAGTACTTC

J: TRBJ1-1
length: 15
size: -
V: TRBV10-3
D: -
CDR3: CAISDPDTVNTEAFF
DNA: TGTGCCATCAGTGATCCGGACACTGTGAACACTGAAGCTTTCTTT

J: TRBJ2-1
length: 16
size: -
V: TRBV7-8
D: TRBD2
CDR3: CASSYALAGGDNEQFF
DNA: TGTGCCAGCAGCTACGCCTTAGCGGGGGGGGACAATGAGCAGTTCTTC

J: TRBJ2-7
length: 15
size: once
V: TRBV7-2
D: -
CDR3: CASSLAQGLAYEQYF
DNA: TGTGCCAGCAGCTTAGCGCAGGGACTGGCCTACGAGCAGTACTTC

J: TRBJ2-1
length: 11
size: -
V: TRBV2
D: -
CDR3: CASSEIKWLFF
DNA: TGTGCCAGCAGTGAAATCAAGTGGCTGTTCTTC

J: TRBJ2-7
length: 14
size: -
V: TRBV6-1
D: -
CDR3: CASSEMRGFDEQYF
DNA: TGTGCCAGCAGTGAAATGCGGGGTTTTGACGAGCAGTACTTC

J: TRBJ1-5
length: 13
size: -
V: TRBV27
D: -
CDR3: CASSTGYNQPQHF
DNA: TGTGCCAGCAGTACAGGGTACAATCAGCCCCAGCATTTT

J: TRBJ2-2
length: 17
size: once
V: TRBV7-8
D: TRBD2
CDR3: CASSLQRGLQKAGELFF
DNA: TGTGCCAGCAGCTTACAGCGGGGGTTACAGAAGGCCGGGGAGCTGTTTTTT

J: TRBJ1-4
length: 15
size: -
V: TRBV10-1
D: -
CDR3: CASSESVNGNEKLFF
DNA: TGCGCCAGCAGTGAGTCGGTAAACGGGAATGAAAAACTGTTTTTT

J: TRBJ1-1
length: 14
size: -
V: TRBV7-8
D: -
CDR3: CASSLGAMNTEAFF
DNA: TGTGCCAGCAGCTTAGGAGCGATGAACACTGAAGCTTTCTTT

J: TRBJ2-1
length: 16
size: -
V: TRBV7-9
D: TRBD2
CDR3: CASSDLNRGGRNEQFF
DNA: TGTGCCAGCAGCGATTTGAACCGGGGGGGCCGTAATGAGCAGTTCTTC

J: TRBJ2-7
length: 14
size: many
V: TRBV6-1
D: TRBD1
CDR3: CASSGDRVSDEQYF
DNA: TGTGCCAGCAGTGGGGACAGGGTTTCGGACGAGCAGTACTTC

J: TRBJ2-7
length: 15
size: few
V: TRBV11-2
D: TRBD2
CDR3: CASSLRLAGGYEQYF
DNA: TGTGCCAGCAGCTTACGACTAGCGGGGGGCTACGAGCAGTACTTC

J: TRBJ1-1
length: 11
size: -
V: TRBV5-4
D: -
CDR3: CASSLTGEAFF
DNA: TGTGCCAGCAGCTTGACAGGAGAAGCTTTCTTT